These 8 T cell receptor beta chains share one sample of origin, sequenced in a study of control samples from healthy donors and cancer patients. Profiled with immunoSEQ multiplex PCR; TCRdb holds only in-frame clones, not every one. The profile shows 400,000 to 450,000 clones, 90% of them singletons. Material: PBMCs. The receptors shown here come from a man aged 35-49 years with head and neck cancer.

This chain uses TRBV5-6 with TRBJ1-2, with D unclear. V was shortened by 4 bases and J by 6 bases, with 22 bases between the two germline ends. CDR1 is SGHDT, CDR2 YYEEEE, per germline. The CDR3 is 16 amino acids. The CDR3 spells CASSPDERRVDDGYTF. CDR3 in DNA: TGTGCCAGCAGCCCGGATGAAAGGAGGGTGGATGATGGCTACACCTTC.

This chain uses TRBV29-1 with TRBJ2-3; TRBD1 aligns across 8 bases. This CDR3 is 14 amino acids long. Trimming cost V 7 bases and J 3 bases; bases outside gene matches: 9. Per germline, CDR1 SQVTM and CDR2 ANQGSEA. This chain's CDR3 is CSAGQGAPTDTQYF. The CDR3 nucleotides read TGCAGCGCAGGACAGGGCGCCCCAACAGATACGCAGTATTTT.

The J gene is TRBJ2-5, the V gene TRBV6-5; TRBD1 matches 7 bases. V dropped 5 bases and J dropped 1; count of bases not matched to a gene: 1. Per germline, CDR1 MNHEY and CDR2 SVGAGI. This CDR3 comprises 13 residues. The CDR3 protein is CASSRQGQETQYF. The CDR3 coding sequence is TGTGCCAGCAGTCGACAGGGCCAAGAGACCCAGTACTTC.

The chain joins TRBV11-3 to TRBJ2-1, with 7 bases identical to TRBD1. Germline V CDR1 and CDR2: SGHNT, YENEEA. With V trimmed by 4 bases and J by 9 bases, 3 bases remained unmatched. The CDR3 length is 12 residues. This chain's CDR3 is CASSSRGSEQFF. Written as DNA, the CDR3 is TGTGCCAGCAGCTCCAGGGGGAGTGAGCAGTTCTTC. Variable domain in full (rest from reference TRBV11-3 and TRBJ2-1): EAGVVQSPRYKIIEKKQPVAFWCNPISGHNTLYWYLQNLGQGPELLIRYENEEAVDDSQLPKDRFSAERLKGVDSTLKIQPAELGDSAVYLCASSSRGSEQFFGPGTRLTVL.

CDR3 amino acids: CAILTQDTDTQYF. CDR3 bases: TGTGCCATCCTCACGCAGGATACAGATACGCAGTATTTT. This chain connects TRBV10-3 to TRBJ2-3; the D is unclear. The CDR3 is made up of 13 amino acids. The V gene's germline CDR1 is ENHRY and CDR2 SYGVKD. Trimming shortened V by 8 bases and J by 3 bases, and 12 bases separated the two germline ends.

The rearrangement uses TRBV11-2 and TRBJ2-2, with 8 bases aligning to TRBD2. V was clipped by 5 bases and J by 7 bases; unmatched bases: 9. Germline loops: CDR1 SGHAT, CDR2 FQNNGV. The CDR3 length is 15 residues. The CDR3 DNA sequence: TGTGCCAGCAGCGCCGCTAGCGGGTCGATCGGGGAGCTGTTTTTT. Residues: CASSAASGSIGELFF.

In its sample, this clone was seen a few times. This chain joins TRBV7-2 and TRBJ2-3; possibly TRBD1 or TRBD2 for D (6 bases each). V was clipped by 5 bases and J by 3 bases, with 18 bases between them. The V gene's germline CDR1 is SGHTA and CDR2 FQGNSA. There are 16 residues in the CDR3. CDR3 protein: CASSLLGWGATDTQYF. Here the CDR3 DNA reads TGTGCCAGCAGCCTCCTAGGATGGGGGGCTACAGATACGCAGTATTTT.

The chain recombines TRBV5-1 with TRBJ2-2; D call uncertain. Germline V CDR1 and CDR2: SGHRS, YFSETQ. Deletions cut 5 bases from V and 2 bases from J, with 10 bases between. CDR3 length: 14 amino acids. CDR3 sequence: CASSLEPNTGELFF. In nucleotides, the CDR3 is TGCGCCAGCAGTCTGGAGCCTAACACCGGGGAGCTGTTTTTT.